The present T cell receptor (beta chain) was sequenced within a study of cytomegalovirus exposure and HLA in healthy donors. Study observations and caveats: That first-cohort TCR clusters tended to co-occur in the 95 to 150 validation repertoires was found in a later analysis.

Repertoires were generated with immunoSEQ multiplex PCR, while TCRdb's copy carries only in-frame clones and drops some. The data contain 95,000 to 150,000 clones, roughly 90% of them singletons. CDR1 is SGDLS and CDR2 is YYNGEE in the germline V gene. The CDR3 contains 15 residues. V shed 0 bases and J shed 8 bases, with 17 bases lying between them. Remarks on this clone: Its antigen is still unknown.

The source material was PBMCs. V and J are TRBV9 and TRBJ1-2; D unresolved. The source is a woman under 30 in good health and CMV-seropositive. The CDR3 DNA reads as TGTGCCAGCAGCGTAGATCGAGTGTCCTTCGAAGGCTACACCTTC. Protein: CASSVDRVSFEGYTF.